This entry lists 16 T cell receptor beta chains sequenced from one sample in a study of blood T cell repertoires in COVID-19. The protocol was immunoSEQ multiplex PCR, while the TCRdb copy is restricted to in-frame clones and leaves out a portion. The repertoire holds around 500,000 clones, with 80% to 90% as singletons. Sequencing used peripheral blood. The receptors derive from a human donor in a cohort sampled during active COVID-19.

This clone was seen only once. One end of the junction does not line up with germline, which may come from a read error. V gene TRBV5-4 combines with J gene TRBJ2-3; D possibly corresponds to TRBD2 (6 bases). The CDR3 consists of 13 residues. Looked up from germline, CDR1 is SGHNT and CDR2 is YYREEE (reference sequence). The CDR3 DNA reads as TGTGCCAGCAGTTTGGGGCTAGCGCCCCGCGGCAATTTT. This gives the protein CASSLGLAPRGNF.

V and J are TRBV27 and TRBJ2-1, with 8 positions matching TRBD1. There are 15 residues in the CDR3. The germline CDR1 and CDR2 sequences are MNHEY and SMNVEV (reference sequence). V was clipped by 3 bases and J by 4 bases; unmatched bases: 5. Written as DNA, the CDR3 is TGTGCCAGCAGTTTTATCAGGGGGCTTTACAATGAGCAGTTCTTC. The encoded protein is CASSFIRGLYNEQFF.

The genes are TRBV3-1 (or the pseudogene TRBV3-2) and TRBJ1-6; 8 nucleotides match TRBD1. V lost 6 bases, J lost 10 bases, and 14 bases stayed unmatched. CDR3 length: 16 residues. The germline CDR1 and CDR2 sequences are LGHDT and YNNKEL (reference sequence). Here the CDR3 reads CASRPSGQGEGSPLHF. DNA of the CDR3: TGTGCCAGCAGACCGTCCGGACAGGGTGAAGGATCACCCCTCCACTTT.

J is TRBJ2-4 and V is TRBV28; D may be TRBD1 (5 bases). CDR1 is MDHEN and CDR2 is SYDVKM in the germline V gene. The CDR3 totals 14 residues. Deletions cut 7 bases from V and 3 bases from J, with 13 bases between. As DNA, the CDR3 is TGTGCCAGCAATGGCAGGGCCGACAAAAACATTCAGTACTTC. This sequence encodes CASNGRADKNIQYF.

This clone was counted once. This rearrangement joins TRBV5-1 to TRBJ2-5, with D perhaps matching TRBD2 (5 bases). The germline V gene encodes CDR1 SGHRS and CDR2 YFSETQ. V was trimmed by 2 bases and J by 3 bases, leaving 11 bases between them. CDR3 length equals 14 residues. CDR3 sequence reads: CASSLGRREETQYF. The CDR3 DNA sequence: TGCGCCAGCAGCTTAGGTAGGCGGGAAGAGACCCAGTACTTC.

The V call is TRBV25-1, the J call TRBJ1-1; D is ambiguous. V was trimmed by 1 base and J by 6 bases, leaving 9 bases between them. The CDR3 sequence is 13 residues long. Germline CDR1 reads MGHDK; CDR2 reads SYGVNS. CDR3 loop: CASSEFFGAEAFF. The CDR3 DNA is TGTGCCAGCAGTGAATTCTTCGGGGCTGAAGCTTTCTTT.

The chain recombines TRBV18 with TRBJ1-1; possible D gene TRBD1, 6 bases. The CDR3 sequence is 13 residues long. With 3 bases removed from V and 8 bases from J, the gap between germline ends came to 13 bases. Germline V CDR1 and CDR2: KGHSH, LQKENI. The CDR3 nucleotides read TGTGCCAGCTCACCGTACAGGGACCGAGAAGCTTTCTTT. Encoded protein: CASSPYRDREAFF.

This clone was recorded only once. V and J are TRBV7-8 and TRBJ2-3, with D unresolved. The CDR3 sequence is 16 residues long. V lost 1 base to trimming and J lost 1 base, with 12 bases between them. Germline V CDR1 and CDR2: SGHVS, FQNEAQ. The CDR3 DNA reads as TGTGCCAGCAGCTTAGGGTTGGGCCCTGGCACAGATACGCAGTATTTT. Its protein product is CASSLGLGPGTDTQYF. The entire variable domain, with the rest obtained from reference TRBV7-8 and TRBJ2-3, is as follows: GAGVSQSPRYKVAKRGQDVALRCDPISGHVSLFWYQQALGQGPEFLTYFQNEAQLDKSGLPSDRFFAERPEGSVSTLKIQRTQQEDSAVYLCASSLGLGPGTDTQYFGPGTRLTVL.

The CDR3 sequence: CASSQRQGAYGYTF. The DNA of the CDR3 is TGTGCCAGCAGCCAAAGACAGGGCGCCTATGGCTACACCTTC. The chain has TRBV27 and TRBJ1-2; 7 bases align to TRBD1. V lost 6 bases, J lost 4 bases, and 8 bases stayed unmatched. The length of the CDR3 is 14 residues. Per the germline V gene, CDR1 is MNHEY and CDR2 is SMNVEV (reference sequence).

This clone was recorded a few times. CDR3 residues: CASSFGGLDSPLHF. For the CDR3, the DNA is TGTGCCAGCAGCTTCGGGGGGTTGGATTCACCCCTCCACTTT. The gene calls are TRBV5-8 and TRBJ1-6, with D maybe TRBD1 (5 bases). V lost 2 bases, J lost 8 bases, and 11 bases lay in between. Germline V lookup: CDR1 SGHTS, CDR2 YDEGEE. The CDR3 spans 14 residues.

J is TRBJ1-1 and V is TRBV19; D is unresolved. Trimming left V 4 bases short and J 1 base short, with 7 bases between. Germline V lookup: CDR1 LNHDA, CDR2 SQIVND (reference sequence). This CDR3 spans 13 amino acids. CDR3 DNA sequence: TGTGCCAGTAGTAATAGCGGGAACACTGAAGCTTTCTTT. The encoded protein is CASSNSGNTEAFF.

The genes are TRBV5-6 and TRBJ1-1; the match to TRBD1 covers 8 bases. The germline V gene encodes CDR1 SGHDT and CDR2 YYEEEE. This CDR3 spans 12 amino acids. Trimming removed 8 bases from V and 5 bases from J; junction bases left unmatched: 5. The DNA for the CDR3 is TGTGCCAGTGGACAGGGAGGGACTGAAGCTTTCTTT. This sequence encodes CASGQGGTEAFF.

The chain combines TRBV19 with TRBJ2-2; TRBD1 agrees at 7 bases. Germline V gene sequence: CDR1 LNHDA, CDR2 SQIVND (reference sequence). V dropped 7 bases and J dropped 1; count of bases not matched to a gene: 3. This CDR3 comprises 14 residues. CDR3: CASKRQGNTGELFF. CDR3 DNA: TGTGCCAGTAAGCGACAGGGGAACACCGGGGAGCTGTTTTTT.

This chain uses TRBV18 with TRBJ1-4; D is unclear. CDR3 length: 13 amino acids. Germline CDR1 reads KGHSH; CDR2 reads LQKENI. V lost 2 bases to trimming and J lost 6 bases, with 7 bases between them. This CDR3 reads CASSPEIDEKLFF. DNA of the CDR3: TGTGCCAGCTCACCAGAGATCGATGAAAAACTGTTTTTT.

The J gene is TRBJ2-5, the V gene TRBV5-1; 10 bases agree with TRBD2. CDR1 and CDR2 from the germline V gene are SGHRS and YFSETQ. The trim removed 0 bases at V and 4 bases at J, leaving 9 bases unmatched. The CDR3 runs to 17 residues. This chain's CDR3 is CASSLVASGRARETQYF. CDR3 sequence (DNA): TGCGCCAGCAGCTTGGTGGCAAGCGGGAGGGCCCGAGAGACCCAGTACTTC.

The chain recombines TRBV2 with TRBJ2-5, with D possibly being TRBD2 (5 bases). The CDR3 length is 14 residues. V was pared by 2 bases and J by 1 base, with 8 bases between. Germline V gives CDR1 SNHLY, CDR2 FYNNEI. The chain's CDR3 is CASSEIEGQETQYF. In nucleotides, the CDR3 is TGTGCCAGCAGTGAAATCGAGGGCCAAGAGACCCAGTACTTC.